This TCR beta chain was obtained from a study of blood T cell repertoires in COVID-19. The data were produced by immunoSEQ multiplex PCR, yet TCRdb's version contains in-frame clones alone and is incomplete. Of tens of thousands of clones listed, about nine tenths are singletons. The sample taken for sequencing was peripheral blood. The clonotype was recovered from a human donor in a cohort sampled during active COVID-19.

CDR3 nucleotide sequence: TGCGCCAGCAGTGAGTCGACAGGGAGGGAGACCCAGTACTTC. Protein sequence: CASSESTGRETQYF. J is TRBJ2-5 and V is TRBV10-1, with D possibly matching TRBD1 (7 bases). Trimming shortened V by 0 bases and J by 5 bases, and 10 bases separated the two germline ends. From germline, CDR1 is WNHNN and CDR2 SYGVQD (reference sequence). The CDR3 spans 14 residues.